These T cell receptor beta chains were read from a single sample in a study of cytomegalovirus exposure and HLA in healthy donors. Only in-frame clones appear in the TCRdb table, and some are missing; sequencing was by immunoSEQ multiplex PCR. The profile shows about 98,000 clones, around four fifths of them singletons. Sequencing was done on a sample of PBMCs. Receptors originate from a female donor in good health and CMV-seropositive. CDR3s include the opening cysteine and the closing phenylalanine or tryptophan. The order of the fields is V gene, clone size, CDR3 length, D gene, J gene, CDR3 DNA, CDR3 protein. The D gene is left open where the match is weak. The size entry is marked missing in some rows and otherwise reads once, few, many or a size class.

V gene: TRBV2; clone size: NA; CDR3 length: 15; D gene: TRBD1; J gene: TRBJ2-7; CDR3 DNA: TGTGCCAGCAGTGAAGGCCCGCAGGGGGCCGGGGAGCAGTACTTC; CDR3 protein: CASSEGPQGAGEQYF
V gene: TRBV4-1; clone size: NA; CDR3 length: 15; D gene: NA; J gene: TRBJ2-1; CDR3 DNA: TGCGCCAGCAGCGCGCGCGCTGCCAAGAACAATGAGCAGTTCTTC; CDR3 protein: CASSARAAKNNEQFF
V gene: TRBV5-5; clone size: NA; CDR3 length: 12; D gene: NA; J gene: TRBJ2-7; CDR3 DNA: TGTGCCAGCATGGGAGGAGGCTACGAGCAGTACTTC; CDR3 protein: CASMGGGYEQYF
V gene: TRBV6-5; clone size: few; CDR3 length: 13; D gene: NA; J gene: TRBJ2-5; CDR3 DNA: TGTGCCAGCAGACGTCAACCGGAAGAGACCCAGTACTTC; CDR3 protein: CASRRQPEETQYF
V gene: TRBV7-2; clone size: NA; CDR3 length: 13; D gene: NA; J gene: TRBJ2-1; CDR3 DNA: TGTGCCAGCAGCTTAGGGCGGCACAATGAGCAGTTCTTC; CDR3 protein: CASSLGRHNEQFF
V gene: TRBV28; clone size: NA; CDR3 length: 15; D gene: NA; J gene: TRBJ1-5; CDR3 DNA: TGTGCCAGCATCGGGGGGGGGAACAGCAATCAGCCCCAGCATTTT; CDR3 protein: CASIGGGNSNQPQHF
V gene: TRBV4-2; clone size: NA; CDR3 length: 18; D gene: TRBD1; J gene: TRBJ2-1; CDR3 DNA: TGTGCCAGCAGCCAGGTCCCCCCTGGGACAGAAAAGTACAATGAGCAGTTCTTC; CDR3 protein: CASSQVPPGTEKYNEQFF
V gene: TRBV30; clone size: NA; CDR3 length: 12; D gene: NA; J gene: TRBJ1-2; CDR3 DNA: TGTGCCTGGAGTGGGGTCGGGGGTGGCTACACCTTC; CDR3 protein: CAWSGVGGGYTF
V gene: TRBV2; clone size: NA; CDR3 length: 16; D gene: TRBD1; J gene: TRBJ1-5; CDR3 DNA: TGTGCCAGCAGGGATACAAGACAGGGTAGCAATCAGCCCCAGCATTTT; CDR3 protein: CASRDTRQGSNQPQHF
V gene: TRBV19; clone size: NA; CDR3 length: 14; D gene: TRBD1; J gene: TRBJ1-4; CDR3 DNA: TGTGCCAGTAGTATGACAGGGGGTCATGAAAAACTGTTTTTT; CDR3 protein: CASSMTGGHEKLFF
V gene: TRBV7-7; clone size: NA; CDR3 length: 14; D gene: NA; J gene: TRBJ2-5; CDR3 DNA: TGTGCCAGCAGCCCCCGTGAGCTCGGGGAGACCCAGTACTTC; CDR3 protein: CASSPRELGETQYF
V gene: TRBV5-1; clone size: few; CDR3 length: 16; D gene: TRBD1; J gene: TRBJ2-3; CDR3 DNA: TGCGCCAGCAGCTTGGGCCCAGGGGGAAGCACAGATACGCAGTATTTT; CDR3 protein: CASSLGPGGSTDTQYF
V gene: TRBV19; clone size: few; CDR3 length: 13; D gene: NA; J gene: TRBJ1-6; CDR3 DNA: TGTGCCACCGGGGGACGTGATAATTCACCCCTCCACTTT; CDR3 protein: CATGGRDNSPLHF
V gene: TRBV7-6; clone size: NA; CDR3 length: 16; D gene: NA; J gene: TRBJ2-2; CDR3 DNA: TGTGCCAGCAGCTTAAACAGGGATCTGAACACCGGGGAGCTGTTTTTT; CDR3 protein: CASSLNRDLNTGELFF
V gene: TRBV5-1; clone size: NA; CDR3 length: 14; D gene: NA; J gene: TRBJ1-2; CDR3 DNA: TGCGCCAGCAGCCCCTACAGGGACGGGTATGGCTACACCTTC; CDR3 protein: CASSPYRDGYGYTF
V gene: TRBV28; clone size: NA; CDR3 length: 15; D gene: TRBD1; J gene: TRBJ2-4; CDR3 DNA: TGTGCCAGCAGTATACGGACAGGGGGCGTAAACATTCAGTACTTC; CDR3 protein: CASSIRTGGVNIQYF
V gene: TRBV29-1; clone size: NA; CDR3 length: 18; D gene: TRBD2; J gene: TRBJ2-5; CDR3 DNA: TGCAGCCCACAGAGGCAGGACGTAAGCGGGGGGCCGGGTGAGACCCAGTACTTC; CDR3 protein: CSPQRQDVSGGPGETQYF
V gene: TRBV19; clone size: NA; CDR3 length: 16; D gene: NA; J gene: TRBJ1-5; CDR3 DNA: TGTGCCAGTAGCCACTGGGAGGGTAATAGCAATCAGCCCCAGCATTTT; CDR3 protein: CASSHWEGNSNQPQHF
V gene: TRBV5-4; clone size: NA; CDR3 length: 14; D gene: NA; J gene: TRBJ1-2; CDR3 DNA: TGTGCCAGCAGCATGGAGGGGGGGAACTATGGCTACACCTTC; CDR3 protein: CASSMEGGNYGYTF
V gene: TRBV18; clone size: few; CDR3 length: 15; D gene: NA; J gene: TRBJ1-1; CDR3 DNA: TGTGCCAGCTCACCTACACGGGACACTAACACTGAAGCTTTCTTT; CDR3 protein: CASSPTRDTNTEAFF
V gene: TRBV4-1; clone size: NA; CDR3 length: 11; D gene: NA; J gene: TRBJ2-1; CDR3 DNA: TGCGCCAGCAGCCATTCTCTTGAGCAGTTCTTC; CDR3 protein: CASSHSLEQFF
V gene: TRBV2; clone size: NA; CDR3 length: 14; D gene: NA; J gene: TRBJ2-7; CDR3 DNA: TGTGCCAGCAGTGAGGCCTCGTCCTCCTACGAGCAGTACTTC; CDR3 protein: CASSEASSSYEQYF
V gene: TRBV7-9; clone size: NA; CDR3 length: 12; D gene: NA; J gene: TRBJ1-5; CDR3 DNA: TGTGCCAGCAGCCCCCTGACTGGGCCCCAGCATTTT; CDR3 protein: CASSPLTGPQHF